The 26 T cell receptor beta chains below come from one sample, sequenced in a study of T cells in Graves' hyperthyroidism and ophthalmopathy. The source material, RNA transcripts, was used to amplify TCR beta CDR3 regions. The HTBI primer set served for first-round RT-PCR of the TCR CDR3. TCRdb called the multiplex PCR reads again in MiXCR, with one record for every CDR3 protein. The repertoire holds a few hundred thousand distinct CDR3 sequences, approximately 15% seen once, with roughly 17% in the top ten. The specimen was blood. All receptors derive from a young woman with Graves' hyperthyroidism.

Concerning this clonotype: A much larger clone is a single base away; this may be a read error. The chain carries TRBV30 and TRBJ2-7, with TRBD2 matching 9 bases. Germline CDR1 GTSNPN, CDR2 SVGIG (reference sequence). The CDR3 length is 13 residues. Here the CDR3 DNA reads TGTGTCTGGAGTGGAAGCGGGAGGTACGAGCAGTACTTC. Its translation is CVWSGSGRYEQYF.

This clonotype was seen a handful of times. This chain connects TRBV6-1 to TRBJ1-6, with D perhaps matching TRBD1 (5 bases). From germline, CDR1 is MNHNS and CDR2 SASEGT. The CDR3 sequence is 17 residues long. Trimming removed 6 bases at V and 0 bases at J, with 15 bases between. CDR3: CASRTGGGFSYNSPLHF. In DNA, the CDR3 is TGTGCCAGCAGGACGGGGGGGGGGTTCTCCTATAATTCACCCCTCCACTTT.

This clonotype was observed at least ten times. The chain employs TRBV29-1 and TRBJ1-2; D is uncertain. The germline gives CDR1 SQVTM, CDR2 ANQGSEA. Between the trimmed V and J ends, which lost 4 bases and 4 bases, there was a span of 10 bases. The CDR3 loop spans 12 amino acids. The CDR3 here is CSVVGQSYGYTF. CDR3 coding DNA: TGCAGCGTTGTCGGGCAGAGCTATGGCTACACCTTC.

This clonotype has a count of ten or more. The chain's CDR3 is CASSLYTAYNEQFF. CDR3 coding DNA: TGTGCCAGCAGCTTGTACACCGCCTACAATGAGCAGTTCTTC. The rearrangement joins TRBV5-6 to TRBJ2-1; D not resolved. Germline CDR1 reads SGHDT; CDR2 reads YYEEEE. With 1 base removed from V and 2 bases from J, the gap between germline ends came to 7 bases. CDR3 length: 14 residues.

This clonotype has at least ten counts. CDR3 bases: TGTGCCAGCAGCTTGGGGCCGGTCACGGGATCCCTCCACTTT. Its protein is CASSLGPVTGSLHF. J is TRBJ1-6 and V is TRBV7-2, with a possible D match to TRBD1 (5 bases). CDR3 length: 14 residues. V was trimmed by 3 bases and J by 14 bases, leaving 17 bases between them. The germline V gene encodes CDR1 SGHTA and CDR2 FQGNSA.

Here the CDR3 DNA reads TGCAGTGCTAGATGGAAGGGTGGCACTGAAGCTTTCTTT. This gives the protein CSARWKGGTEAFF. The chain uses TRBV20-1 and TRBJ1-1, with D unclear. Trimming removed 2 bases from V and 4 bases from J, with 11 bases in between. The germline gives CDR1 DFQATT, CDR2 SNEGSKA (reference sequence). The CDR3 is 13 amino acids.

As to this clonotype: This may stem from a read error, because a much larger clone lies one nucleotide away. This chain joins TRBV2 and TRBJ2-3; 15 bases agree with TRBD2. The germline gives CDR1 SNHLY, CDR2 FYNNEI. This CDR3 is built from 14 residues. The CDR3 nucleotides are TGTGCCAGCGGGACTAGCGGGAGGACAGATACGCGGTATTTT. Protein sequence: CASGTSGRTDTRYF. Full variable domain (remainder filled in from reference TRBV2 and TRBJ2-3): EPEVTQTPSHQVTQMGQEVILRCVPISNHLYFYWYRQILGQKVEFLVSFYNNEISEKSEIFDDQFSVERPDGSNFTLKIRSTKLEDSAMYFCASGTSGRTDTRYFGPGTRLTVL.

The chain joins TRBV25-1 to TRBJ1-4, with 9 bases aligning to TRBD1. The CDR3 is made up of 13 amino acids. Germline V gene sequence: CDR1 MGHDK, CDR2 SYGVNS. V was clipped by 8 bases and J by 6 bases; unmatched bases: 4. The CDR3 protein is CASWDREDEKLFF. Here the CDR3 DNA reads TGTGCCAGCTGGGACAGGGAGGATGAAAAACTGTTTTTT.

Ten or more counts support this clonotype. CDR3 sequence: CASSLRDRDEKLFF. CDR3 nucleotide sequence: TGTGCCAGCTCCCTCCGGGACAGGGATGAAAAACTGTTTTTT. The chain has TRBV18 and TRBJ1-4; 9 bases are shared with TRBD1. Germline V gives CDR1 KGHSH, CDR2 LQKENI. CDR3 size: 14 residues. The V segment lost 6 bases and the J segment 6 bases; nucleotides outside the gene matches: 5. The full variable domain, its missing parts supplied by reference TRBV18 and TRBJ1-4, is NAGVMQNPRHLVRRRGQEARLRCSPMKGHSHVYWYRQLPEEGLKFMVYLQKENIIDESGMPKERFSAEFPKEGPSILRIQQVVRGDSAAYFCASSLRDRDEKLFFGSGTQLSVL.

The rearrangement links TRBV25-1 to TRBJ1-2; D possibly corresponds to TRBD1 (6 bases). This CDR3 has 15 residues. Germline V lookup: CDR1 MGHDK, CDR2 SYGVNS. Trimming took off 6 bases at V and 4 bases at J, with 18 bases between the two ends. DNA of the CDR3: TGTGCCAGCAGGAATTCTGGGGGCCTCGGCTATGGCTACACCTTC. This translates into CASRNSGGLGYGYTF.

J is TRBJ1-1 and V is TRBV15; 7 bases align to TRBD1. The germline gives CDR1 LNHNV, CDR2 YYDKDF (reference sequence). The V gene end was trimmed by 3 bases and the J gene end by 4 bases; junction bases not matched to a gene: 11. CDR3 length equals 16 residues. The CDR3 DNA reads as TGTGCCACCAGCAGGGTGACAGGGCGGGAGGGCACTGAAGCTTTCTTT. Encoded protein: CATSRVTGREGTEAFF.

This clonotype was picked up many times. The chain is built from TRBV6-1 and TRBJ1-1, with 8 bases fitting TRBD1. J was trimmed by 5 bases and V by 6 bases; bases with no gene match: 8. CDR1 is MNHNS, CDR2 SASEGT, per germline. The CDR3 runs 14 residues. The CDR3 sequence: CASRTSGGRTEAFF. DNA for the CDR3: TGTGCCAGCAGGACCTCAGGGGGCCGGACTGAAGCTTTCTTT.

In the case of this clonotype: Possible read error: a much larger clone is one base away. The CDR3 spells CATGTDYDEQFF. The DNA for the CDR3 is TGTGCCACCGGGACAGACTACGATGAGCAGTTCTTC. The J gene is TRBJ2-1, the V gene TRBV2, with 7 bases that match TRBD1. The length of the CDR3 is 12 residues. CDR1 is SNHLY and CDR2 is FYNNEI in the germline V gene.

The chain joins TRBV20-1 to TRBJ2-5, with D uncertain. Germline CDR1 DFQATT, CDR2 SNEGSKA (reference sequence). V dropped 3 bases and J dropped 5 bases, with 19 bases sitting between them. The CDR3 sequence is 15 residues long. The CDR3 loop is CSASDPQSTVETQYF. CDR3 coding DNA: TGCAGTGCTAGTGACCCCCAGTCCACGGTTGAGACCCAGTACTTC.

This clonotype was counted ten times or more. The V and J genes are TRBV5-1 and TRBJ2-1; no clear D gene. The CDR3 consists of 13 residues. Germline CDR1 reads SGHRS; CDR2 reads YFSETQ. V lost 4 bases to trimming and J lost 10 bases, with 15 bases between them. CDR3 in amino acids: CASSTTLKEEQFF. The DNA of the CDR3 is TGCGCCAGCAGCACAACTCTCAAGGAGGAGCAGTTCTTC.

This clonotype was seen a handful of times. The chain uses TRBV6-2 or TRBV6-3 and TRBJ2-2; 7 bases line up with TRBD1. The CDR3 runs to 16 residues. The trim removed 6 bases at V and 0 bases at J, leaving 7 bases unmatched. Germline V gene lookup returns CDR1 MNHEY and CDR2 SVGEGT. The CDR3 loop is CASSPQGGANTGELFF. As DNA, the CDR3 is TGTGCCAGCAGCCCACAAGGGGGCGCGAACACCGGGGAGCTGTTTTTT.

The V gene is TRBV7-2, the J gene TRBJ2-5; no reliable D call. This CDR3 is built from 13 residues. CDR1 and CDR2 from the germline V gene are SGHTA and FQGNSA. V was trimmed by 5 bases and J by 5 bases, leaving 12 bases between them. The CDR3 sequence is CASSDLGFETQYF. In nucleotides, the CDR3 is TGTGCCAGCAGCGACTTGGGTTTCGAGACCCAGTACTTC.

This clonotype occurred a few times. For the CDR3, the DNA is TGTGCCAGCAGCTTAGTGCGGAGCTCCTACGAGCAGTACTTC. It codes for CASSLVRSSYEQYF. This rearrangement joins TRBV13 to TRBJ2-7; D uncertain. Trimming left V 1 base short and J 0 bases short, with 7 bases between. Germline V gene lookup returns CDR1 PRHDT and CDR2 FYEKMQ (reference sequence). The CDR3 contains 14 residues.

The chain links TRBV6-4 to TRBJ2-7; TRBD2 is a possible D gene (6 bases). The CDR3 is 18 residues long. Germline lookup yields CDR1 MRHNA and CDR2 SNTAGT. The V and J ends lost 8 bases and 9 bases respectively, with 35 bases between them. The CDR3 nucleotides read TGTGCCAGCCTGACTGCTCCCGAGGCGGGACCCCACCCCCCTCGGCAGTACTTC. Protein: CASLTAPEAGPHPPRQYF.

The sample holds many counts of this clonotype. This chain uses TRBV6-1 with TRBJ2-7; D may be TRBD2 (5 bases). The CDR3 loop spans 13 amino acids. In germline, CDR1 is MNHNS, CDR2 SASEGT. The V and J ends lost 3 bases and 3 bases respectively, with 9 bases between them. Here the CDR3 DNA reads TGTGCCAGCAGTGAGAGCGGCTACTACGAGCAGTACGTC. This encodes CASSESGYYEQYV.

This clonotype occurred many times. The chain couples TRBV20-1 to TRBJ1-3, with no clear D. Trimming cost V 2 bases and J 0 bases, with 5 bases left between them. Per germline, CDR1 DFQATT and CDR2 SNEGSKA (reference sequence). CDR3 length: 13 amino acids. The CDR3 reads CSARRNSGNTIYF. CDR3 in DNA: TGCAGTGCTAGACGAAACTCTGGAAACACCATATATTTT.

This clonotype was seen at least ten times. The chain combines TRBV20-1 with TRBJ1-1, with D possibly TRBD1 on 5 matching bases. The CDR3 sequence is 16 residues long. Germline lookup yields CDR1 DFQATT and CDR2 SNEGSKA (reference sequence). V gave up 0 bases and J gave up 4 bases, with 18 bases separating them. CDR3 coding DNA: TGCAGTGCTAGAGATTGGGCAGCCCAGGGTTTCACTGAAGCTTTCTTT. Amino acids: CSARDWAAQGFTEAFF.

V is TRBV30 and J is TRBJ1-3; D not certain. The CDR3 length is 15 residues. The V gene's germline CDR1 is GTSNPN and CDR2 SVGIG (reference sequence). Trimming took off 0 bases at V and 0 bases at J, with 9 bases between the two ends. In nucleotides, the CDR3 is TGTGCCTGGAGTGTACCCGCCAGCTCTGGAAACACCATATATTTT. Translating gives CAWSVPASSGNTIYF.

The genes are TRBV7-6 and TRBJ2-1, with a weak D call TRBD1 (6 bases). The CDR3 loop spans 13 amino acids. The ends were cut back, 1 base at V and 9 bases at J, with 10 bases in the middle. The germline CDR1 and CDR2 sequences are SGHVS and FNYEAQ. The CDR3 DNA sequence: TGTGCCAGCAGCTTAGAACAGGGTAGTGAGCAGTTCTTC. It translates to CASSLEQGSEQFF.

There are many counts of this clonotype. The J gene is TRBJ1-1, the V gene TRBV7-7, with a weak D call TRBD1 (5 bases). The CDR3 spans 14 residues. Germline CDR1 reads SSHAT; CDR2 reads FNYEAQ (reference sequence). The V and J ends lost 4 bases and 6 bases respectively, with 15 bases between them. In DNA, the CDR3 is TGTGCCAGCAGCTCCGGGGGTGTCGGCCCTGAAGCTTTCTTT. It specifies CASSSGGVGPEAFF. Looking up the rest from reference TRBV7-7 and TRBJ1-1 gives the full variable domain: GAGVSQSPRYKVTKRGQDVTLRCDPISSHATLYWYQQALGQGPEFLTYFNYEAQPDKSGLPSDRFSAERPEGSISTLTIQRTEQRDSAMYRCASSSGGVGPEAFFGQGTRLTVV.

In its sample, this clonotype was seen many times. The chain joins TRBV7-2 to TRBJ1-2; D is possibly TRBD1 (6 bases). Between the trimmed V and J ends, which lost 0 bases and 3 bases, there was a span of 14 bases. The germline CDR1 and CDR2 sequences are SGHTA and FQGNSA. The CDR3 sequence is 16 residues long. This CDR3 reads CASSLAGGGEDYGYTF. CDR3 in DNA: TGTGCCAGCAGCTTAGCGGGAGGGGGTGAGGACTATGGCTACACCTTC.